The source of this T cell receptor (beta chain) is a study of cytomegalovirus exposure and HLA in healthy donors. Comment on this clone: Its cognate antigen is unknown.

Trimming took 1 base from V and 3 from J; bases not matched to a gene: 5. Germline CDR1 is MGHRA and CDR2 is YSYEKL. The CDR3 length is 16 residues. Study results and caveats: In a later analysis, donors in an Asian-associated ancestry cluster reportedly had fewer N-insertions in productive TCRs than the cohort mean. In an earlier analysis, productive rearrangement rates for most beta V segments clustered near 87% or 30%. An observed cluster of highly shared sequence variants was recorded as a likely sequencing artifact. Later on, analysis showed that most CMV-associated TCR beta chains appeared to be HLA-restricted.

The PCR used 60 Vbeta and 13 Jbeta primers. Sequencing used immunoSEQ multiplex PCR; TCRdb keeps in-frame clones, though not all of them. This table holds around 100,000 clones, 55% to 80% found once. The origin of this receptor is a man aged 40-55 years in good health and CMV-seronegative. The material sequenced was PBMCs. The genes are TRBV4-1 and TRBJ2-3, with 9 nucleotides matching TRBD2. CDR3 region: CASSQVGGLATDTQYF. In DNA form, the CDR3 reads TGCGCCAGCAGCCAAGTTGGAGGACTAGCGACAGATACGCAGTATTTT.